These 25 T cell receptor beta chains share one sample of origin, sequenced in a study of cytomegalovirus exposure and HLA in healthy donors. PCR amplification relied on 60 Vbeta primers (plus 13 Jbeta primers). The data were produced by immunoSEQ multiplex PCR, yet TCRdb's version contains in-frame clones alone and is incomplete. The table has 55,000 to 70,000 clones, roughly 84% seen once. Sequencing was done on a sample of PBMCs. The receptor set was obtained from a human donor in good health.

The genes are TRBV6-6 and TRBJ2-5, with TRBD1 identical over 7 bases. Germline V lookup: CDR1 MNHNY, CDR2 SVGAGI (reference sequence). The CDR3 spans 16 residues. V was clipped by 7 bases and J by 4 bases; unmatched bases: 15. The CDR3 region is CASNKTPGTVRETQYF. CDR3 nucleotide sequence: TGTGCCAGCAACAAGACCCCCGGGACAGTTAGAGAGACCCAGTACTTC.

About this clone itself: The junction differs from germline at one of its ends, possibly a read error. The rearrangement links TRBV18 to TRBJ1-6, with D uncertain. CDR1 KGHSH and CDR2 LQKENI come from the germline V gene. The CDR3 consists of 15 residues. The CDR3 DNA reads as TGTGCCAGCTCCCCTCGCCAGGATCATAATTCACCCCTCCTCTTT. Protein product: CASSPRQDHNSPLLF. Full variable domain (remainder filled in from reference TRBV18 and TRBJ1-6): NAGVMQNPRHLVRRRGQEARLRCSPMKGHSHVYWYRQLPEEGLKFMVYLQKENIIDESGMPKERFSAEFPKEGPSILRIQQVVRGDSAAYFCASSPRQDHNSPLLFGNGTRLTVT.

This clone was observed a few times. This sequence joins TRBV5-1 and TRBJ2-1, with TRBD2 as a possible D gene (7 bases). This CDR3 region has 15 residues. Germline loops: CDR1 SGHRS, CDR2 YFSETQ. The ends were cut back, 4 bases at V and 2 bases at J, with 13 bases in the middle. CDR3 DNA sequence: TGCGCCAGCAGCGGAGGGGGGGGGACCTACAATGAGCAGTTCTTC. Protein product: CASSGGGGTYNEQFF.

This clone has only a few counts. The chain couples TRBV7-2 to TRBJ1-6, with TRBD1 as a possible D gene (5 bases). There are 14 residues in the CDR3. The germline V gene encodes CDR1 SGHTA and CDR2 FQGNSA. The ends were cut back, 4 bases at V and 7 bases at J, with 11 bases in the middle. Here the CDR3 reads CASSYGGENSPLHF. The CDR3 region has the DNA TGTGCCAGCAGCTACGGGGGGGAGAATTCACCCCTCCACTTT.

This rearrangement joins TRBV30 to TRBJ1-1; D remains ambiguous. V was pared by 0 bases and J by 2 bases, with 13 bases between. The CDR3 contains 15 residues. Germline V gene sequence: CDR1 GTSNPN, CDR2 SVGIG (reference sequence). In DNA form, the CDR3 reads TGTGCCTGGAGTGTACTGCCCATGGGCAACACTGAAGCTTTCTTT. It translates to CAWSVLPMGNTEAFF.

The CDR3 coding sequence is TGTGCCATCAGGGACAGGGTGGCCACTGAAGCTTTCTTT. It encodes CAIRDRVATEAFF. The chain links TRBV10-3 to TRBJ1-1; 8 positions match TRBD1. The CDR3 loop spans 13 amino acids. The V gene end was trimmed by 6 bases and the J gene end by 4 bases; junction bases not matched to a gene: 4. Germline V gives CDR1 ENHRY, CDR2 SYGVKD.

J is TRBJ2-3 and V is TRBV25-1; D is undetermined. This CDR3 region has 12 residues. Germline V lookup: CDR1 MGHDK, CDR2 SYGVNS. The ends were cut back, 6 bases at V and 5 bases at J, with 9 bases in the middle. CDR3 protein: CASRTSQDTQYF. The DNA of the CDR3 is TGTGCCAGCAGGACAAGTCAAGATACGCAGTATTTT.

The chain couples TRBV6-5 to TRBJ2-3; TRBD2 matches at 10 bases. Germline loops: CDR1 MNHEY, CDR2 SVGAGI. This CDR3 comprises 15 residues. The ends lost 6 bases at V and 0 bases at J; junction bases unmatched: 3. The CDR3 nucleotides are TGTGCCAGCAGCACACTAGCGGGAAGCACAGATACGCAGTATTTT. Translation: CASSTLAGSTDTQYF.

This clone was seen more than once but under ten times. The rearrangement joins TRBV7-9 to TRBJ2-7; tentative D call: TRBD1 (6 bases). V shed 5 bases and J shed 3 bases, with 8 bases lying between them. The CDR3 sequence is 12 residues long. CDR1 is SEHNR, CDR2 FQNEAQ, per germline (reference sequence). CDR3 protein: CASSQQGYEQYF. The DNA of the CDR3 is TGTGCCAGCAGCCAACAGGGCTACGAGCAGTACTTC.

The rearrangement uses TRBV7-9 and TRBJ2-3, with D maybe TRBD1 (5 bases). V lost 5 bases and J 4 bases, leaving 13 bases between the germline ends. From germline, CDR1 is SEHNR and CDR2 FQNEAQ (reference sequence). This CDR3 region has 14 residues. This CDR3 reads CASSPPREADTQYF. The CDR3 DNA reads TGTGCCAGCAGCCCCCCCAGGGAAGCAGATACGCAGTATTTT.

This clone was detected a few times. The chain has TRBV2 and TRBJ2-3; TRBD1 aligns across 7 bases. The V gene end was trimmed by 6 bases and the J gene end by 2 bases; junction bases not matched to a gene: 8. The CDR3 sequence is 15 residues long. Germline values: CDR1 SNHLY, CDR2 FYNNEI. CDR3 DNA: TGTGCCAGCAGAGCTGACAGGGTCCTCACAGATACGCAGTATTTT. It codes for CASRADRVLTDTQYF. The full variable domain, its missing parts supplied by reference TRBV2 and TRBJ2-3, is EPEVTQTPSHQVTQMGQEVILRCVPISNHLYFYWYRQILGQKVEFLVSFYNNEISEKSEIFDDQFSVERPDGSNFTLKIRSTKLEDSAMYFCASRADRVLTDTQYFGPGTRLTVL.

This clone was detected once. The chain employs TRBV5-1 and TRBJ1-5; 7 bases line up with TRBD1. CDR3 length: 13 amino acids. The trim removed 1 base at V and 5 bases at J, leaving 0 bases unmatched. Germline loops: CDR1 SGHRS, CDR2 YFSETQ. The CDR3 spells CASSLTGDQPQHF. The CDR3, as DNA: TGCGCCAGCAGCTTGACAGGGGATCAGCCCCAGCATTTT. Together with reference TRBV5-1 and TRBJ1-5, the CDR3 gives the full variable domain: KAGVTQTPRYLIKTRGQQVTLSCSPISGHRSVSWYQQTPGQGLQFLFEYFSETQRNKGNFPGRFSGRQFSNSRSEMNVSTLELGDSALYLCASSLTGDQPQHFGDGTRLSIL.

The rearrangement joins TRBV5-1 to TRBJ2-5, with 11 positions matching TRBD1. CDR3 length: 14 amino acids. Looked up from germline, CDR1 is SGHRS and CDR2 is YFSETQ. With V trimmed by 4 bases and J by 5 bases, 4 bases remained unmatched. CDR3 nucleotides: TGCGCCAGCAGCGGACAGGGGGCGCAGGAGACCCAGTACTTC. This sequence encodes CASSGQGAQETQYF.

Of note for this clone: This same CDR3 is encoded by further DNA sequences in the sample. The V call is TRBV4-1, the J call TRBJ2-2, with 7 bases that match TRBD2. The CDR3 contains 17 residues. Trimming cost V 2 bases and J 4 bases; bases outside gene matches: 10. Per the germline V gene, CDR1 is MGHRA and CDR2 is YSYEKL. The CDR3 loop is CASSQPPSGPSTGELFF. CDR3 nucleotides: TGCGCCAGCAGCCAACCCCCTAGCGGTCCGTCCACCGGGGAGCTGTTTTTT.

The chain employs TRBV7-2 and TRBJ2-1, with 7 bases aligning to TRBD1. V trimming: 4 bases; J trimming: 9 bases; junction bases outside the gene matches: 6. Per the germline V gene, CDR1 is SGHTA and CDR2 is FQGNSA. The CDR3 runs to 13 residues. The DNA of the CDR3 is TGTGCCAGCAGCTCCGACAGGGTCGGTGAGCAGTTCTTC. Its protein product is CASSSDRVGEQFF. Variable domain in full (rest from reference TRBV7-2 and TRBJ2-1): GAGVSQSPSNKVTEKGKDVELRCDPISGHTALYWYRQSLGQGLEFLIYFQGNSAPDKSGLPSDRFSAERTGGSVSTLTIQRTQQEDSAVYLCASSSDRVGEQFFGPGTRLTVL.

V usage is TRBV5-8 and J usage is TRBJ2-1; 7 bases line up with TRBD1. J gave up 5 bases and V 0 bases, and 8 bases lay outside the gene matches. Germline-derived CDR1 and CDR2 are SGHTS and YDEGEE. CDR3 length equals 16 residues. The CDR3 coding sequence is TGTGCCAGCAGCTTGGGCATCCGACAGGGCCACAATGAGCAGTTCTTC. Translation gives CASSLGIRQGHNEQFF.

This clone was seen more than once but under ten times. The chain employs TRBV7-2 and TRBJ1-2; D gene unclear. Germline CDR1 reads SGHTA; CDR2 reads FQGNSA. V lost 1 base, J lost 5 bases, and 11 bases lay in between. This CDR3 contains 14 residues. The CDR3 sequence is CASSLDILRYGYTF. As DNA, the CDR3 is TGTGCCAGCAGCTTAGATATCCTTCGGTATGGCTACACCTTC.

The J gene is TRBJ2-3, the V gene TRBV6-5; D gene unclear. The germline V gene encodes CDR1 MNHEY and CDR2 SVGAGI. This CDR3 comprises 12 residues. Trimming removed 5 bases from V and 4 bases from J, with 7 bases in between. CDR3 in DNA: TGTGCCAGCAGTCTCGGAGCAGATACGCAGTATTTT. Its protein is CASSLGADTQYF.

The rearrangement joins TRBV6-7 to TRBJ2-1, with D possibly being TRBD1 (6 bases). TRBV6-7 is assigned to the ORF class and has an uncertain function. The ends were cut back, 1 base at V and 1 base at J, with 17 bases in the middle. The CDR3 contains 18 residues. CDR3 DNA sequence: TGTGCCAGCAGTTACTGGGGGTTGGAGGACAGTTCCTACAATGAGCAGTTCTTC. Its protein product is CASSYWGLEDSSYNEQFF.

CDR3 region: CASSDGLFLNYGYTF. The DNA for the CDR3 is TGTGCCAGCAGTGATGGACTGTTTCTTAACTATGGCTACACCTTC. V gene TRBV25-1 combines with J gene TRBJ1-2; D uncertain. Looked up from germline, CDR1 is MGHDK and CDR2 is SYGVNS. V was pared by 3 bases and J by 1 base, with 12 bases between. This CDR3 is 15 amino acids long.

The chain uses TRBV5-4 and TRBJ2-1; 10 nucleotides line up with TRBD2. CDR1 and CDR2 (germline): SGHNT, YYREEE (reference sequence). J lost 6 bases, V lost 3 bases, and 9 bases had no gene match. This CDR3 is 16 amino acids long. For the CDR3, the DNA is TGTGCCAGCAGCTCCGAGGCCCTAGCGGGAGCCAATGAGCAGTTCTTC. It translates to CASSSEALAGANEQFF. Based on the CDR3 plus reference TRBV5-4 and TRBJ2-1, the full variable domain is ETGVTQSPTHLIKTRGQQVTLRCSSQSGHNTVSWYQQALGQGPQFIFQYYREEENGRGNFPPRFSGLQFPNYSSELNVNALELDDSALYLCASSSEALAGANEQFFGPGTRLTVL.

V gene TRBV4-3 combines with J gene TRBJ2-2; D may be TRBD2 (5 bases). The CDR3 contains 16 residues. The V gene's germline CDR1 is LGHNA and CDR2 YSLEER. V was clipped by 0 bases and J by 4 bases, with 12 bases between them. CDR3 loop: CASSQEGSAITGELFF. In DNA form, the CDR3 reads TGCGCCAGCAGCCAAGAAGGGAGCGCGATCACCGGGGAGCTGTTTTTT.

The gene calls are TRBV7-2 and TRBJ2-7; 14 nucleotides agree with TRBD2. CDR1 SGHTA and CDR2 FQGNSA come from the germline V gene. CDR3 length: 18 residues. J gave up 2 bases and V 5 bases, and 11 bases lay outside the gene matches. This CDR3 reads CASSLQPGLAGVPYEQYF. CDR3 sequence (DNA): TGTGCCAGCAGCCTTCAACCGGGACTAGCGGGAGTGCCCTACGAGCAGTACTTC.

This clone was counted between two and nine times. The V gene is TRBV14, the J gene TRBJ2-7; 10 bases are a match to TRBD1. CDR3 size: 16 residues. After removal of 1 base from V and 4 bases from J, the junction contained 7 bases not matched to a gene. Germline V gene data show CDR1 as SGHDN and CDR2 as FVKESK. CDR3 in amino acids: CASSQGAGTGVYEQYF. The CDR3 DNA reads as TGTGCCAGCAGCCAAGGGGCCGGGACAGGGGTTTACGAGCAGTACTTC.

V is TRBV5-6 and J is TRBJ2-7; a possible D gene is TRBD1 (5 bases). V lost 3 bases and J lost 6, with 25 bases in between. The CDR3 is 17 amino acids. CDR1 is SGHDT and CDR2 is YYEEEE in the germline V gene. This chain's CDR3 is CASSSHTWRLTQGEQYF. DNA of the CDR3: TGTGCCAGCAGCTCCCATACGTGGCGGCTTACTCAGGGCGAGCAGTACTTC.